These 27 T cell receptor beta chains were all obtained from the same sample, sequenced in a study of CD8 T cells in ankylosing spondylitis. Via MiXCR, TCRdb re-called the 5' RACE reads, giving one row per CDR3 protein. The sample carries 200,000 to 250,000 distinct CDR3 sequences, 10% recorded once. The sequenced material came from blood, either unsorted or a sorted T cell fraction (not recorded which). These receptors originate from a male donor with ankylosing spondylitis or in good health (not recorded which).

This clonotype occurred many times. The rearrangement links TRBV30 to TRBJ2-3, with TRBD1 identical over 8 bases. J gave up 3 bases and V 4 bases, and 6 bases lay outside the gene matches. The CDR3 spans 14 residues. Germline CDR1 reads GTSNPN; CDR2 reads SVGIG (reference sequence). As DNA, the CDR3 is TGTGCCTGGAACGGACAGGGCGAGACAGATACGCAGTATTTT. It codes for CAWNGQGETDTQYF. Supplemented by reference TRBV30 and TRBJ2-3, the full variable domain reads SQTIHQWPATLVQPVGSPLSLECTVEGTSNPNLYWYRQAAGRGLQLLFYSVGIGQISSEVPQNLSASRPQDRQFILSSKKLLLSDSGFYLCAWNGQGETDTQYFGPGTRLTVL.

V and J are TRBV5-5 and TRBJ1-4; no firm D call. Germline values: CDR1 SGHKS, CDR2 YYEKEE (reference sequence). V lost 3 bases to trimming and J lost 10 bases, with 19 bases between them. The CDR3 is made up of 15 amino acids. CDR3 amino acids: CASSSAILGNGKLFF. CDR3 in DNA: TGTGCCAGCAGCTCCGCCATATTGGGTAACGGAAAACTGTTTTTT.

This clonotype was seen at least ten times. The CDR3 DNA sequence: TGTGCCAGTAGTAAGCGACAGGAGGAGACCCAGTACTTC. This translates into CASSKRQEETQYF. The chain couples TRBV19 to TRBJ2-5; D possibly corresponds to TRBD1 (6 bases). There are 13 residues in the CDR3. Trimming took off 4 bases at V and 5 bases at J, with 11 bases between the two ends. Germline assignment: CDR1 LNHDA and CDR2 SQIVND (reference sequence).

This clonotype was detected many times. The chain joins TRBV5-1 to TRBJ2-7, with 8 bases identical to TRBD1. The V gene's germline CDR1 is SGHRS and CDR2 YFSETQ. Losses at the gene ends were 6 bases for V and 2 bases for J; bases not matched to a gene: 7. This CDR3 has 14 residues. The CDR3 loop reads CASKPGQDPYEQYF. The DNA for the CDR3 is TGCGCCAGCAAACCGGGACAGGACCCCTACGAGCAGTACTTC.

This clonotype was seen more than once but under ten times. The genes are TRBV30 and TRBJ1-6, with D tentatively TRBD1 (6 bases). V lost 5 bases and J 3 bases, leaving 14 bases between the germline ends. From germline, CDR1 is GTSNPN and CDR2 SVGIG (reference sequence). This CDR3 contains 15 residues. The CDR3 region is CAWCQDSDYNSPLHF. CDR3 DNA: TGTGCCTGGTGCCAGGACAGCGACTATAATTCACCCCTCCACTTT.

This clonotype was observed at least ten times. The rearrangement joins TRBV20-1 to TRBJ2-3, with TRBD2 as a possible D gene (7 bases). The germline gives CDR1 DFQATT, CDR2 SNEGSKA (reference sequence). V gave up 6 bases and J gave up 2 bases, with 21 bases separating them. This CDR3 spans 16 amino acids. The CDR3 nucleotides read TGCAGTGCCTCAAATCCCGAGGCGGGGGCCACAGATACGCAGTATTTT. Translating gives CSASNPEAGATDTQYF.

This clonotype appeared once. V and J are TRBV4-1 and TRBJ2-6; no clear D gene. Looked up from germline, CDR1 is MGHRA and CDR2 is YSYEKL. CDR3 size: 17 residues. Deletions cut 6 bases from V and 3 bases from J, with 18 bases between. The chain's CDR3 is CASSRAQSDFGANVLTF. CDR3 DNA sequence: TGCGCCAGCAGTCGTGCTCAGAGTGATTTTGGGGCCAACGTCCTGACTTTC.

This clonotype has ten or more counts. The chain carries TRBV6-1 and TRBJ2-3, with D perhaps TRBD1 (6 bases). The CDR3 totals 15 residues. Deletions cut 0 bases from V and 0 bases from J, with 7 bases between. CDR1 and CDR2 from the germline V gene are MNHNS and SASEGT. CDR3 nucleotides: TGTGCCAGCAGTGAAGCAGGGGGTAGCACAGATACGCAGTATTTT. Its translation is CASSEAGGSTDTQYF.

For the CDR3, the DNA is TGTGCCAGTCAAACCGACAGAATCAATTCACCCCTCCACTTT. Translation gives CASQTDRINSPLHF. V is TRBV15 and J is TRBJ1-6; possibly TRBD1 for D (5 bases). This CDR3 comprises 14 residues. The germline V gene has CDR1 LNHNV and CDR2 YYDKDF (reference sequence). The germline V and J ends were trimmed by 10 bases and 7 bases, with 17 bases remaining between them.

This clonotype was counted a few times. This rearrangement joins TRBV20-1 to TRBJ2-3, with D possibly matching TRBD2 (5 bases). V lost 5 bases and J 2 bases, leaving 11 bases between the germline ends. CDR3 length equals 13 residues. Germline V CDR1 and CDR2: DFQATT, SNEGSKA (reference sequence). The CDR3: CSAGQRATDTQYF. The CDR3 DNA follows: TGCAGTGCTGGGCAGAGGGCCACAGATACGCAGTATTTT.

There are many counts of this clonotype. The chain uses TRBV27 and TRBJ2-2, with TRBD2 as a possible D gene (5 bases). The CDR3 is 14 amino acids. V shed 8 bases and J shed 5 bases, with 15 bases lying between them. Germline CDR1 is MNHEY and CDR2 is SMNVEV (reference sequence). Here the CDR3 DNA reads TGTGCCAGCCGGTGGGGAGTATATACCGGGGAGCTGTTTTTT. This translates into CASRWGVYTGELFF.

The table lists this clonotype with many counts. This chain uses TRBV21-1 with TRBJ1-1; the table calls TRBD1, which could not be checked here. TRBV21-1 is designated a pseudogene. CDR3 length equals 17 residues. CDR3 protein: CASSQKATGRVNTEAFF. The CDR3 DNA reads TGTGCCAGCAGCCAAAAGGCTACAGGGCGGGTGAACACTGAAGCTTTCTTT.

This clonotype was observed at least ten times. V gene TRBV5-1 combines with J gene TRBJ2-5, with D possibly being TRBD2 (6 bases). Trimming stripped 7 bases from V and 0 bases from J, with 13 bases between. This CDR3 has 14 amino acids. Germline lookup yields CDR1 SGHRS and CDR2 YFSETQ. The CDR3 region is CASRPLANQETQYF. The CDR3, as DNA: TGCGCCAGCCGACCTCTAGCGAACCAAGAGACCCAGTACTTC.

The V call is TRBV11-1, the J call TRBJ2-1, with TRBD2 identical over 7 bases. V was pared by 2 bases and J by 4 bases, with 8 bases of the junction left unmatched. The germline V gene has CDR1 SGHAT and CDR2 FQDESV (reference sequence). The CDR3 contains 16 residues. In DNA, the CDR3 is TGTGCCAGCAGCTTAATCAGCGGGGCGTCATACAATGAGCAGTTCTTC. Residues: CASSLISGASYNEQFF.

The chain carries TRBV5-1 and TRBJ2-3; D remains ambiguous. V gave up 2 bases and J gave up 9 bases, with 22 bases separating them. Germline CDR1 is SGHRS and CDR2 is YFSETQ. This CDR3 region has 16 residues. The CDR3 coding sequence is TGCGCCAGCAGCTTAGCCAGGAGTACCTTGGCCAGGACGCAGTATTTT. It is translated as CASSLARSTLARTQYF. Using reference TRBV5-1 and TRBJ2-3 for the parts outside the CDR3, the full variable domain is KAGVTQTPRYLIKTRGQQVTLSCSPISGHRSVSWYQQTPGQGLQFLFEYFSETQRNKGNFPGRFSGRQFSNSRSEMNVSTLELGDSALYLCASSLARSTLARTQYFGPGTRLTVL.

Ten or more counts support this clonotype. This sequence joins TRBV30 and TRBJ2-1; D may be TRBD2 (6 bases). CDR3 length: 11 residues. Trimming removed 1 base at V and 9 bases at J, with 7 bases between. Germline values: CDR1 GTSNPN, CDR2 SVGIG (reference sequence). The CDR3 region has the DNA TGTGCCTGGAGTGACGGGGGTGAGCAGTTCTTC. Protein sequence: CAWSDGGEQFF.

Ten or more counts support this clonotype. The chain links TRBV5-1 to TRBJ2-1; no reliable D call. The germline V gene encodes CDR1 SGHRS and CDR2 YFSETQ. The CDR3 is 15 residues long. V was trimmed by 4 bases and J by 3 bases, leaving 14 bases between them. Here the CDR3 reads CASSLSSPYYNEQFF. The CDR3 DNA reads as TGCGCCAGCAGCCTTTCTTCTCCCTACTACAATGAGCAGTTCTTC.

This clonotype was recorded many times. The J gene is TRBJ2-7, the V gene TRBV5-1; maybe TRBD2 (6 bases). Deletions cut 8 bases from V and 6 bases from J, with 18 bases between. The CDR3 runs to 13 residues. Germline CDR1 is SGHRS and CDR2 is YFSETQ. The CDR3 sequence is CASNGGGTSEQYF. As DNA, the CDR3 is TGCGCCAGTAACGGAGGAGGGACCAGCGAGCAGTACTTC.

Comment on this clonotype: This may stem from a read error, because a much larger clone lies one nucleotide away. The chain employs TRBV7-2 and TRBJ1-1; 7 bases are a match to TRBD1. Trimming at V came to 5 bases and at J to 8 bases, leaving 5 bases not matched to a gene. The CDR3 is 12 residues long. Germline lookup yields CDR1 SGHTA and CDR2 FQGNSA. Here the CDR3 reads CASSPNRGEAFF. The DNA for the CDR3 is TGTGCCAGCAGCCCCAACAGGGGCGAAGCTTTCTTT.

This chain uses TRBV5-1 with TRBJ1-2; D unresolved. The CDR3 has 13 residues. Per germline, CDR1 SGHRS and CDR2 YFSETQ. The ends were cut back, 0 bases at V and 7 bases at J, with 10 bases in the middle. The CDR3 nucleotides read TGCGCCAGCAGCTTGGATCCCGAAGTTGGCTACACCTTC. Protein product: CASSLDPEVGYTF.

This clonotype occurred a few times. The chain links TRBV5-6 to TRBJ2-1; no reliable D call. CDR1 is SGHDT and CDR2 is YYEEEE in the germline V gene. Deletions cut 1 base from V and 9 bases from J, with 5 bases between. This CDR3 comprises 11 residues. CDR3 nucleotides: TGTGCCAGCAGCTTGCAGAGTGAGCAGTTCTTC. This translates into CASSLQSEQFF.

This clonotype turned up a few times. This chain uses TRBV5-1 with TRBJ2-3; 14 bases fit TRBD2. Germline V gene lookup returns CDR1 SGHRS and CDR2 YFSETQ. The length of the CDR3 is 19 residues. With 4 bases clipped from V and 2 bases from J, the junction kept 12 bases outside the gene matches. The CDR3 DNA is TGCGCCAGCAGCCCCTCCCCGGGACTAGCGGGGGAGCTCACAGATACGCAGTATTTT. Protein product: CASSPSPGLAGELTDTQYF.

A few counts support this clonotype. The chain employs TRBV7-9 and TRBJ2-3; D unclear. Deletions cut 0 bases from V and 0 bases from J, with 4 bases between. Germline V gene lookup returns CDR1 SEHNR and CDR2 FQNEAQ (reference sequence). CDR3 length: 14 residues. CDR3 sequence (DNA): TGTGCCAGCAGCTTAGCACAGAGCACAGATACGCAGTATTTT. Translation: CASSLAQSTDTQYF.

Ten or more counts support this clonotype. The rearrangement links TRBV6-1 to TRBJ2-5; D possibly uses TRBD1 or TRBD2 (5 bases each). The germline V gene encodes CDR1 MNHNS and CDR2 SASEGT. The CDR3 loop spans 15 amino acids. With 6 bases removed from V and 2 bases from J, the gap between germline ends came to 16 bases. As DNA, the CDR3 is TGTGCCAGCAGACGGCCCGGGACGCTACAAGAGACCCAGTACTTC. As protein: CASRRPGTLQETQYF.

CDR3 in amino acids: CSARTGQETQYF. The CDR3 DNA is TGCAGTGCTAGGACGGGACAGGAGACCCAGTACTTC. The chain links TRBV20-1 to TRBJ2-5; 7 bases are shared with TRBD1. Germline V gene data show CDR1 as DFQATT and CDR2 as SNEGSKA (reference sequence). The V and J ends lost 3 bases and 5 bases, in that order; junction bases with no gene match: 3. The CDR3 spans 12 residues.

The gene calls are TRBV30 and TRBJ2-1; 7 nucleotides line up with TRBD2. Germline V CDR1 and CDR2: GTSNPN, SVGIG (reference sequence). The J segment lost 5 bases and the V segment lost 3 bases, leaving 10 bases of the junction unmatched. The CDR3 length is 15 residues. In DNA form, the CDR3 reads TGTGCCTGGAGCCCACTGGCGGGGGTGAACAATGAGCAGTTCTTC. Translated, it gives CAWSPLAGVNNEQFF.

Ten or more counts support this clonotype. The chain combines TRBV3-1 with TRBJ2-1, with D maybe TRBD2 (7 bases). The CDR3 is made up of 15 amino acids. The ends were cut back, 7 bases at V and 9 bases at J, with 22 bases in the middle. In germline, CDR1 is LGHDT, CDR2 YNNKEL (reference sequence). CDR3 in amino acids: CASTRSGGQSSEQFF. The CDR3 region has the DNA TGTGCCAGCACCCGCTCCGGGGGGCAGAGTAGTGAGCAGTTCTTC.